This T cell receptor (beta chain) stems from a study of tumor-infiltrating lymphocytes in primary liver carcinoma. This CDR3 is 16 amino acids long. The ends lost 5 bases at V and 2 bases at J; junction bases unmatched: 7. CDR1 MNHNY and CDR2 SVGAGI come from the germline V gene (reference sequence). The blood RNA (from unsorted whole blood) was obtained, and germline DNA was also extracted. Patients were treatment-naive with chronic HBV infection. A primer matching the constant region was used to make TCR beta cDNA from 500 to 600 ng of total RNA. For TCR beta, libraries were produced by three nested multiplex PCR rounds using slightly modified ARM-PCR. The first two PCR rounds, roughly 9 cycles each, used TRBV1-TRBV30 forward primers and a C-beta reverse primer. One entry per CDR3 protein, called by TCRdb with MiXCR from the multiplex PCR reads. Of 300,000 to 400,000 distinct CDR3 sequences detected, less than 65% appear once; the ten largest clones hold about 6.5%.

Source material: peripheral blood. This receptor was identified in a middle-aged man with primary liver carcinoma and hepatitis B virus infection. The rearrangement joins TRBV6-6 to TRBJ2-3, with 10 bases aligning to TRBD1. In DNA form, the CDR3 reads TGTGCCAGCAGTCACTTGGGGACAGGGGCCACAGATACGCAGTATTTT. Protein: CASSHLGTGATDTQYF.